This T cell receptor (beta chain) originates from a study of T cell changes during pregnancy in multiple sclerosis. Clones were sequenced by immunoSEQ multiplex PCR, and TCRdb holds only the in-frame ones, with some missing. The data show about 77,000 clones, about 91% seen once. V lost 3 bases and J 3 bases, leaving 6 bases between the germline ends. Germline loops: CDR1 MNHEY, CDR2 SMNVEV (reference sequence). This CDR3 has 12 amino acids. The chain links TRBV27 to TRBJ2-7; D is undetermined. This clonotype was sampled from a female donor with multiple sclerosis, enrolled in a pregnancy study. The sequences come from peripheral blood, collected before pregnancy. The CDR3 coding sequence is TGTGCCAGCAGTTTTTCAGGCTACGAGCAGTACTTC. Protein product: CASSFSGYEQYF.